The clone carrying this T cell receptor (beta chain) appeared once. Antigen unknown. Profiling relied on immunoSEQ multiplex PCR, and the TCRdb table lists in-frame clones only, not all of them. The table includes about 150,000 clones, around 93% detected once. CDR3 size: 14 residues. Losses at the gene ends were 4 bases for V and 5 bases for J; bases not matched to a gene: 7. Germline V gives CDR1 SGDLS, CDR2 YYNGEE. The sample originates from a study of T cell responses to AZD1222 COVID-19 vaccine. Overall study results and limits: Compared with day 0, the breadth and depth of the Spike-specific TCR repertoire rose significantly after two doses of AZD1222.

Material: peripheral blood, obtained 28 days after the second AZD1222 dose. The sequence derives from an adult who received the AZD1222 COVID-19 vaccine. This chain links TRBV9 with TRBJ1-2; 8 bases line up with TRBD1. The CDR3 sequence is CASSPDRGRYGYTF. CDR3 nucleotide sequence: TGTGCCAGCAGCCCAGACAGGGGCCGGTATGGCTACACCTTC.